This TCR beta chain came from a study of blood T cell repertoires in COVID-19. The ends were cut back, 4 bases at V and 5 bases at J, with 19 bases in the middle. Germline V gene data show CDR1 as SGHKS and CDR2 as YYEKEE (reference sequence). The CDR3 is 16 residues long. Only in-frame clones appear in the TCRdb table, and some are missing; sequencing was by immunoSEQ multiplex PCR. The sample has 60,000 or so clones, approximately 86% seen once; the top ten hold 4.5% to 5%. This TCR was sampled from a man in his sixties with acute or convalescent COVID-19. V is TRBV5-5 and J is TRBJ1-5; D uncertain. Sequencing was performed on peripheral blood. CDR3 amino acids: CASSPGHAGIDQPQHF. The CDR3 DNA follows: TGTGCCAGCAGCCCGGGCCACGCGGGAATAGATCAGCCCCAGCATTTT.